This passage covers 22 T cell receptor beta chains from one sample sequenced in a study of T cells in Graves' hyperthyroidism and ophthalmopathy. TCR beta CDR3 regions were amplified from RNA. HTBI primers drove first-round RT-PCR of the TCR CDR3. TCRdb re-derived calls from the multiplex PCR reads in MiXCR, one entry per CDR3 protein. Of tens of thousands of distinct CDR3 sequences listed, approximately 58% are singletons. Sequencing used peripheral blood or thyroid tissue (not recorded which). These receptors all come from a man younger than 30 with Graves' hyperthyroidism.

This clonotype was observed many times. CDR3 sequence: CASSFWGPYGFHGYTF. The CDR3 DNA reads TGTGCCAGCAGCTTTTGGGGGCCCTACGGATTTCATGGCTACACCTTC. The rearrangement links TRBV7-9 to TRBJ1-2; weak D call: TRBD1 (6 bases). CDR3 length: 16 residues. Deletions cut 3 bases from V and 6 bases from J, with 20 bases between. Germline-derived CDR1 and CDR2 are SEHNR and FQNEAQ (reference sequence).

This clonotype was counted at least ten times. The J gene is TRBJ2-3, the V gene TRBV20-1; D call uncertain. Germline lookup yields CDR1 DFQATT and CDR2 SNEGSKA (reference sequence). CDR3 length: 13 residues. V was trimmed by 3 bases and J by 0 bases, leaving 7 bases between them. The CDR3 DNA sequence: TGCAGTGCTAGTTTTACTAGCACAGATACGCAGTATTTT. As protein: CSASFTSTDTQYF.

V is TRBV9 and J is TRBJ2-7; tentatively, D is TRBD2 (6 bases). This CDR3 comprises 15 residues. V lost 3 bases to trimming and J lost 2 bases, with 15 bases between them. The germline V gene has CDR1 SGDLS and CDR2 YYNGEE. This chain's CDR3 is CASSASSVPPYEQYF. CDR3 DNA: TGTGCCAGCAGCGCTTCTAGCGTCCCCCCCTACGAGCAGTACTTC.

Concerning this clonotype itself: One junction end does not reproduce the germline sequence, and a read error may be involved. The V call is TRBV29-1, the J call TRBJ2-5, with D perhaps TRBD1 or TRBD2 (6 bases each). The CDR3 contains 14 residues. The germline gives CDR1 SQVTM, CDR2 ANQGSEA. The CDR3 sequence: CSVEEARRGETQHF. As DNA, the CDR3 is TGCAGCGTTGAAGAGGCAAGAAGGGGGGAGACCCAGCACTTC.

This clonotype was recorded at least ten times. Given a much more abundant clone one base away, this may be a read error. This chain uses TRBV20-1 with TRBJ2-2; D uncertain. The CDR3 runs 11 residues. The germline gives CDR1 DFQATT, CDR2 SNEGSKA (reference sequence). This chain's CDR3 is CGARNTGELFF. The CDR3 DNA follows: TGCGGTGCAAGGAACACCGGGGAGCTGTTTTTT.

On this clonotype: A much larger clone differs by one base, so this may be a read error. The CDR3 DNA is TGTGCCATCAGGACAGGGGGCGCAAATACGCAGTATTTT. It yields the protein CAIRTGGANTQYF. The chain combines TRBV12-3 or TRBV12-4 with TRBJ2-3, with 11 positions matching TRBD1. V trimming: 10 bases; J trimming: 7 bases; junction bases outside the gene matches: 7. This CDR3 is 13 amino acids long.

V is TRBV29-1 and J is TRBJ2-7; TRBD2 matches 10 bases. This CDR3 contains 14 residues. Germline V gives CDR1 SQVTM, CDR2 ANQGSEA. V shed 5 bases, J shed 3 bases, and the junction held 7 bases outside the gene matches. CDR3 DNA sequence: TGCAGCGTTCGGCTAGCGGGAGTTTTCTACGAGCAGTACTTC. Its translation is CSVRLAGVFYEQYF.

The CDR3 sequence: CASSDRQGSLETQYF. CDR3 sequence (DNA): TGTGCCAGCAGTGACCGACAGGGTTCACTAGAGACCCAGTACTTC. The genes are TRBV7-9 and TRBJ2-5; TRBD1 matches 7 bases. Trimming cost V 6 bases and J 4 bases; bases outside gene matches: 11. The CDR3 totals 15 residues. Germline V lookup: CDR1 SEHNR, CDR2 FQNEAQ (reference sequence). Full variable domain (outside the CDR3, taken from reference TRBV7-9 and TRBJ2-5): DTGVSQNPRHKITKRGQNVTFRCDPISEHNRLYWYRQTLGQGPEFLTYFQNEAQLEKSRLLSDRFSAERPKGSFSTLEIQRTEQGDSAMYLCASSDRQGSLETQYFGPGTRLLVL.

This chain links TRBV29-1 with TRBJ1-1, with 11 bases matching TRBD1. Trimming removed 7 bases from V and 3 bases from J; junction bases left unmatched: 7. Germline CDR1 SQVTM, CDR2 ANQGSEA. This CDR3 comprises 14 residues. The CDR3 DNA reads TGCAGCGCTGGGACAGGGGGTGACGACACTGAAGCTTTCTTT. It yields the protein CSAGTGGDDTEAFF.

This clonotype showed up many times. The V and J genes are TRBV20-1 and TRBJ2-7; TRBD1 aligns across 9 bases. This CDR3 contains 12 residues. V trimming: 5 bases; J trimming: 6 bases; junction bases outside the gene matches: 5. Looked up from germline, CDR1 is DFQATT and CDR2 is SNEGSKA (reference sequence). The CDR3 DNA is TGCAGTGCTGACAGGGGGAGGCGCGAGCAGTACTTC. Translated, it gives CSADRGRREQYF.

Concerning this clonotype: Just one base apart from a much larger clone, this may be a read error. The rearrangement links TRBV6-5 to TRBJ2-2; D unresolved. Trimming stripped 10 bases from V and 3 bases from J, with 6 bases between. The CDR3 spans 11 residues. Germline V gene data show CDR1 as MNHEY and CDR2 as SVGAGI. The CDR3 here is CATEDTGELFF. The CDR3 coding sequence is TGTGCCACAGAAGACACCGGGGAGCTGTTTTTT.

The chain uses TRBV2 and TRBJ1-3; D ambiguous. This CDR3 comprises 10 residues. CDR1 and CDR2 from the germline V gene are SNHLY and FYNNEI. The V end was cut by 1 base, the J end by 14 bases, with 6 bases between. CDR3 sequence reads: CASSEGRLYF. The CDR3 region has the DNA TGTGCCAGCAGTGAAGGGCGCCTATATTTT.

This sequence joins TRBV7-8 and TRBJ1-5, with 7 bases aligning to TRBD1. The germline CDR1 and CDR2 sequences are SGHVS and FQNEAQ. The CDR3 has 13 amino acids. J was trimmed by 6 bases and V by 5 bases; bases with no gene match: 4. CDR3 region: CASSTGVAQPQHF. The CDR3 region has the DNA TGTGCCAGCAGCACAGGGGTAGCTCAGCCCCAGCATTTT. Filled out from reference TRBV7-8 and TRBJ1-5, the complete variable domain reads GAGVSQSPRYKVAKRGQDVALRCDPISGHVSLFWYQQALGQGPEFLTYFQNEAQLDKSGLPSDRFFAERPEGSVSTLKIQRTQQEDSAVYLCASSTGVAQPQHFGDGTRLSIL.

The chain has TRBV10-2 and TRBJ2-7; tentatively, D is TRBD1 (5 bases). This CDR3 comprises 18 residues. CDR1 is WSHSY and CDR2 is SAAADI in the germline V gene. Between the trimmed V and J ends, which lost 0 bases and 3 bases, there was a span of 21 bases. The CDR3 DNA reads as TGCGCCAGCAGTGAGTCGTTAGGGTGGGGCTTTTATCTCTACGAGCAGTACTTC. The encoded protein is CASSESLGWGFYLYEQYF.

The chain employs TRBV10-1 and TRBJ2-6, with TRBD1 matching over 8 bases. The CDR3 has 16 amino acids. The germline V gene has CDR1 WNHNN and CDR2 SYGVQD (reference sequence). V gave up 6 bases and J gave up 9 bases; unmatched junction bases: 13. CDR3 in DNA: TGCGCCAGCAGCCTGGACAGGGTCGTCCTAGGCAACGTCCTGACTTTC. It codes for CASSLDRVVLGNVLTF.

The table lists this clonotype with a count of one. The rearrangement joins TRBV25-1 to TRBJ1-6, with D possibly matching TRBD1 (6 bases). V was trimmed by 5 bases and J by 9 bases, leaving 17 bases between them. CDR1 is MGHDK, CDR2 SYGVNS, per germline. The CDR3 runs to 15 residues. CDR3 coding DNA: TGTGCCAGCAGTTTATCAGGAGGGGGAGGTTCACCCCTCCACTTT. This codes for CASSLSGGGGSPLHF.

The V and J genes are TRBV12-3 or TRBV12-4 and TRBJ2-5, with 7 bases matching TRBD2. The CDR3 totals 16 residues. V shed 6 bases and J 5 bases; nucleotides not matched to a gene: 15. CDR3 nucleotides: TGTGCCAGCAGCTCCCACTACCTAGCGGTCCAGGAGACCCAGTACTTC. Protein sequence: CASSSHYLAVQETQYF.

The V call is TRBV29-1, the J call TRBJ1-1; possible D gene TRBD1, 5 bases. The CDR3 loop spans 13 amino acids. V was pared by 4 bases and J by 1 base, with 10 bases between. Per germline, CDR1 SQVTM and CDR2 ANQGSEA. The DNA of the CDR3 is TGCAGCGTTGTAGGGCAGGGGAACACTGAAGCTTTCTTT. It specifies CSVVGQGNTEAFF.

The gene calls are TRBV2 and TRBJ1-1, with a possible D match to TRBD1 (6 bases). CDR3 length equals 14 residues. Germline loops: CDR1 SNHLY, CDR2 FYNNEI. V lost 6 bases to trimming and J lost 4 bases, with 15 bases between them. Here the CDR3 DNA reads TGTGCCAGCAGCCCCGGGGGGCTGAGCACTGAAGCTTTCTTT. Translation: CASSPGGLSTEAFF.

V usage is TRBV12-3 or TRBV12-4 and J usage is TRBJ2-6; 9 positions match TRBD1. Trimming at V came to 5 bases and at J to 2 bases, leaving 10 bases not matched to a gene. The CDR3 is made up of 18 amino acids. The CDR3 sequence is CASSLTGTGRPGANVLTF. The CDR3 DNA reads TGTGCCAGCAGTCTGACCGGGACAGGGCGACCTGGGGCCAACGTCCTGACTTTC.

Remarks on this clonotype: The final CDR3 position lacks the conserved phenylalanine or tryptophan, pointing to a likely read error. Because the CDR3's place on the DNA is in doubt, the DNA is left out and the CDR3 is given as listed by TCRdb. The chain uses TRBV7-2 and TRBJ1-6. Including both end residues, the CDR3 is 14 amino acids long. Per germline, CDR1 SGHTA and CDR2 FQGNSA. The CDR3 protein is CASSLSSGGLPRAL.

The chain carries TRBV7-9 and TRBJ2-5, with a tentative D call TRBD1 (6 bases). The end of the DNA is better explained by TRBJ2-7, so the J call may be wrong. Germline V gene lookup returns CDR1 SEHNR and CDR2 FQNEAQ (reference sequence). The length of the CDR3 is 13 residues. The CDR3 spells CASSRTVTYEQYF. The CDR3 DNA is TGTGCCAGCAGCCGGACAGTAACCTACGAGCAGTACTTC.